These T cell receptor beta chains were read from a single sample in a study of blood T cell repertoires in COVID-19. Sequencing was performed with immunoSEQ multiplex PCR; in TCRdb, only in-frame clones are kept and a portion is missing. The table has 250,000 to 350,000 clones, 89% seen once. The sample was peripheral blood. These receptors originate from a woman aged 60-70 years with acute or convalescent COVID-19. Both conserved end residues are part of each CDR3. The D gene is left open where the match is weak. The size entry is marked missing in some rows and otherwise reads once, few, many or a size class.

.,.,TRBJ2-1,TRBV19,CASSIGGGMRNEQFF,TGTGCCAGTAGTATTGGGGGAGGCATGAGGAATGAGCAGTTCTTC
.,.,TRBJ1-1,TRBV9,CASSVGTSRNAEAFF,TGTGCCAGCAGCGTAGGGACTTCGAGGAACGCTGAAGCTTTCTTT
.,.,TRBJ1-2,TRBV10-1,CASSERVTREGYTF,TGCGCCAGCAGTGAGAGGGTCACCCGGGAAGGCTACACCTTC
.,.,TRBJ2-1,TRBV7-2,CASSLDPGDPQFF,TGTGCCAGCAGCTTAGATCCGGGGGACCCCCAGTTCTTC
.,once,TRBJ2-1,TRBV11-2,CASSTGGTAINEQFF,TGTGCCAGCAGCACAGGAGGGACAGCCATCAATGAGCAGTTCTTC
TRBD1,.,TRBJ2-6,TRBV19,CASRIPGQGAGGANVLTF,TGTGCCAGTAGGATACCGGGACAGGGCGCCGGTGGGGCCAACGTCCTGACTTTC
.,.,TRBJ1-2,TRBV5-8,CASWTGGIYGYTF,TGTGCCAGCTGGACGGGAGGGATCTATGGCTACACCTTC
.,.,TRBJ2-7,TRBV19,CASSLITEGKGEQYF,TGTGCCAGTAGTCTGATAACGGAGGGAAAGGGCGAGCAGTACTTC
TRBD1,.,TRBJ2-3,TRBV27,CASSGDRTGVPDTQYF,TGTGCCAGCAGTGGGGACCGGACAGGGGTCCCAGATACGCAGTATTTT
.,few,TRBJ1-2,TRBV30,CAWSVRGWQFLNYGYTF,TGTGCCTGGAGTGTACGGGGTTGGCAATTCCTTAACTATGGCTACACCTTC
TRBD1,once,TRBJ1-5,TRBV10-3,CAISERDRVGQPQHF,TGTGCCATCAGTGAACGGGACAGGGTCGGTCAGCCCCAGCATTTT
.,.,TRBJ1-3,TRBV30,CAWSLGGSGNTIYF,TGTGCCTGGAGTTTGGGCGGGTCTGGAAACACCATATATTTT
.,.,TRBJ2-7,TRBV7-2,CASSPRAVGRNEQYF,TGTGCCAGCAGCCCCCGTGCGGTAGGGAGGAACGAGCAGTACTTC
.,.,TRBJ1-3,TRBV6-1,CASSDSAGNTIYF,TGTGCCAGCAGTGACAGTGCTGGAAACACCATATATTTT
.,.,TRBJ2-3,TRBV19,CASSGSIDTQYF,TGTGCCAGTAGCGGGAGCATTGATACGCAGTATTTT
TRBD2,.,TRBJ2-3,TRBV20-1,CSASPLAGVTDTQYF,TGCAGTGCTAGTCCACTAGCGGGAGTAACAGATACGCAGTATTTT
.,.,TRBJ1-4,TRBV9,CASSVGQLATNEKLFF,TGTGCCAGCAGCGTAGGACAGCTTGCAACTAATGAAAAACTGTTTTTT
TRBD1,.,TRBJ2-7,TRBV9,CASIGTGFNEQYF,TGTGCCAGCATCGGGACAGGGTTCAACGAGCAGTACTTC